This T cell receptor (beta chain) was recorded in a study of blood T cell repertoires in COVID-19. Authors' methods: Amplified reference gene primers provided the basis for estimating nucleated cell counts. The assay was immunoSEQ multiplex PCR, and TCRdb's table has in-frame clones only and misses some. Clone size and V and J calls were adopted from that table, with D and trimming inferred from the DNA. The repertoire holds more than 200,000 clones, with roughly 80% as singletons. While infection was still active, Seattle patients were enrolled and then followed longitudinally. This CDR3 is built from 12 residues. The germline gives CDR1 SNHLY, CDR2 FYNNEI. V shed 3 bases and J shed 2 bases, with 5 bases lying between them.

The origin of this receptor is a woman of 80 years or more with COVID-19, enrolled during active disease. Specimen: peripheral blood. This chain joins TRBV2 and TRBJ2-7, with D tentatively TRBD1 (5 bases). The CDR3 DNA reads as TGTGCCAGCAGTGACAGGGCCTACGAGCAGTACTTC. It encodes CASSDRAYEQYF.